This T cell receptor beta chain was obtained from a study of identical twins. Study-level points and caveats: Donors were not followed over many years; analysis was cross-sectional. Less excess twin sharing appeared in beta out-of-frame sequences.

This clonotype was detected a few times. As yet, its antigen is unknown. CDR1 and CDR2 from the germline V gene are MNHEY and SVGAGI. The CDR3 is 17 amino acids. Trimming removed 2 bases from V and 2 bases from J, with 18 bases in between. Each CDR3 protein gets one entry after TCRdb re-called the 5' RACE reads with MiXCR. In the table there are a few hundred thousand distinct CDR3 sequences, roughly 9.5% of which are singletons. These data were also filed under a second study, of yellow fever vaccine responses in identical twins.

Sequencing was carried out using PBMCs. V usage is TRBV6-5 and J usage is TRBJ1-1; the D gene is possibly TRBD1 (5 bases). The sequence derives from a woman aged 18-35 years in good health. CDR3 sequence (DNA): TGTGCCAGCAGTTACGCCCGGGCTCTAGGGGTTAACACTGAAGCTTTCTTT. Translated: CASSYARALGVNTEAFF.